This T cell receptor (beta chain) was sequenced during a study of T cell responses to AZD1222 COVID-19 vaccine. V was cut by 5 bases and J by 8 bases, with 12 bases left in between. The germline gives CDR1 LGHNA, CDR2 YNFKEQ. The CDR3 length is 13 residues. Method: immunoSEQ multiplex PCR; TCRdb's copy keeps in-frame clones and lacks some. The data contain about 110,000 clones, approximately 86% of them singletons. The chain is built from TRBV4-2 and TRBJ1-4, with D maybe TRBD1 (5 bases). The source was peripheral blood, collected on day 0 of AZD1222 vaccination. The receptor was derived from an adult in good health. CDR3 protein: CASSTTGPEKLFF. CDR3 nucleotides: TGTGCCAGCAGCACAACAGGCCCCGAAAAACTGTTTTTT.